The rows below give T cell receptor beta chains drawn from one sample of a study of T cells in Graves' hyperthyroidism and ophthalmopathy. TCRdb re-analysed the multiplex PCR reads in MiXCR, keeping a single row per CDR3 protein. The sample contains 300,000 to 450,000 distinct CDR3 sequences, approximately 14% of which appear only once. The sample taken for sequencing was blood. The receptors here all came from a woman aged 60-75 years with Graves' hyperthyroidism. Both conserved end residues are part of each CDR3. The D gene is left open where the match is weak. Size tells how often a clone was seen (once, few, many) or the class of an expanded clone, and some rows leave it out.

D	V	J	size	DNA	CDR3
-	TRBV24-1	TRBJ1-2	many	TGTGCCACCTCGGACTCGCGCTATGGCTACACCTTC	CATSDSRYGYTF
-	TRBV24-1	TRBJ2-1	few	TGTGCCACCAGTGATTTGCCTAGGGGAGGGGGGAACAATGAGCAGTTCTTC	CATSDLPRGGGNNEQFF
-	TRBV20-1	TRBJ1-5	-	TGCAGTGCAAGACAGGACCGTAGCAATCAGCCCCAGCATTTT	CSARQDRSNQPQHF
TRBD1	TRBV27	TRBJ2-7	-	TGTGCCAGCAGTTTGTCCGCCGGGACAGGGGTCCACGAGCAGTACTTC	CASSLSAGTGVHEQYF
-	TRBV6-5	TRBJ1-1	-	TGTGCCAGCAGTTGCTCACGGGGGTGGGGCACTGAAGCTTTCTTT	CASSCSRGWGTEAFF
TRBD1	TRBV28	TRBJ1-1	many	TGTGCCAGCAGTTCAGGGGGCGCGTCGCTGAACACTGAAGCTTTCTTT	CASSSGGASLNTEAFF
-	TRBV7-9	TRBJ1-1	many	TGTGCCAGCAGCTTAGGGGGCACCATGAACACTGAAGCTTTCTTT	CASSLGGTMNTEAFF
-	TRBV20-1	TRBJ2-1	many	TGCAGTGCTAGGCCCGGCCCTCAGGGGGGTGAGCAGTTCTTC	CSARPGPQGGEQFF
-	TRBV28	TRBJ1-5	-	TGTGCCAGCACCACCTATGGTAGGGTAAAGCAGCCCCAGCATTTT	CASTTYGRVKQPQHF
-	TRBV12-3/TRBV12-4	TRBJ1-4	-	TGTGCCAGCAGTTGGGATGAAAAACTGTTTTTT	CASSWDEKLFF
TRBD2	TRBV12-3/TRBV12-4	TRBJ2-1	many	TGTGCCAGCAGTTGGGGCGGCGGGAGCCACTCAAATGAGCAGTTCTTC	CASSWGGGSHSNEQFF
-	TRBV12-3/TRBV12-4	TRBJ2-6	many	TGTGCCAGCAGGCAATTTGTAGCGAGATCTGGGGCCAACGTCCTGACTTTC	CASRQFVARSGANVLTF
-	TRBV3-1	TRBJ1-2	many	TGTGCCAGCAGCCAAGACCAAAACTATGGCTACACCTTC	CASSQDQNYGYTF
-	TRBV7-9	TRBJ2-7	many	TGTGCCAGCAGCTTAACCCTGCCGACTGTGAACTACGAGCAGTACTTC	CASSLTLPTVNYEQYF
-	TRBV24-1	TRBJ2-3	few	TGTGCCACCAGTGACCACACTTTTAGCACAGATACGCAGTATTTT	CATSDHTFSTDTQYF
-	TRBV9	TRBJ2-3	many	TGTGCCAGCAGCGTAGACCATCGGGGAGATACGCAGTATTTT	CASSVDHRGDTQYF
-	TRBV30	TRBJ2-7	many	TGTGCCAGGGGGAACTCCTACGAGCAGTACTTC	CARGNSYEQYF
-	TRBV15	TRBJ1-2	few	TGTGCCACCAGCAGAGGACGGAACTATGGCTACACCTTC	CATSRGRNYGYTF
TRBD1	TRBV5-1	TRBJ2-7	-	TGCGCCAGCAGCCTAACAGGGGACGAGCAGTACTTC	CASSLTGDEQYF
TRBD2	TRBV10-3	TRBJ2-7	many	TGTGCCATCAGTGGCGGGGGGACTAGCGCCATTAGCTCCTACGAGCAGTACTTC	CAISGGGTSAISSYEQYF
TRBD1	TRBV29-1	TRBJ1-1	many	TGCAGCGTTGGACAGGGGGCGCAAAGGGTCGGTGAAGCTTTCTTT	CSVGQGAQRVGEAFF
TRBD1	TRBV7-9	TRBJ2-5	many	TGTGCCAGCAGCTTAAACAGGGGGACGTACCAAGAGACCCAGTACTTC	CASSLNRGTYQETQYF
-	TRBV12-3/TRBV12-4	TRBJ2-7	many	TGTGCCAGCAGTTTTCGGTCTGGAGGGTCTCTCGAGCAGTACTTC	CASSFRSGGSLEQYF
-	TRBV18	TRBJ2-6	-	TGTGCCAGCTCACCAGGTCTCGACTCTGGGGCCAACGTCCTGACTTTC	CASSPGLDSGANVLTF
TRBD1	TRBV11-2	TRBJ2-1	-	TGTGCCAGCAGCGTAGTTGGGACAGTGGGCCATGAGCAGTTCTTC	CASSVVGTVGHEQFF
-	TRBV7-6	TRBJ2-3	many	TGTGCCAGCAGCTCCCCGCGAGAGGGCACGCAGTATTTT	CASSSPREGTQYF
TRBD2	TRBV7-9	TRBJ2-5	many	TGTGCCAGCAGCTTACTAGCGGGAGGGGGCGAAGAGACCCAGTACTTC	CASSLLAGGGEETQYF
-	TRBV10-3	TRBJ2-5	many	TGTGCCATCAGTTTGGCGGGAACAGAGACCCAGTACTTC	CAISLAGTETQYF
TRBD2	TRBV29-1	TRBJ2-7	many	TGCAGCGTTGAGCTCCTAGCGGGAAGGACCTACGAGCAGTACTTC	CSVELLAGRTYEQYF
TRBD2	TRBV20-1	TRBJ2-5	many	TGCAGTGCTAGAGATTGGACGGGAGGCGGAGAGACCCAGTACTTC	CSARDWTGGGETQYF
TRBD1	TRBV19	TRBJ1-2	-	TGTGCCAGTAGCTCCGGGACAGGGGGCGACTATGGCTACACCTTC	CASSSGTGGDYGYTF
-	TRBV24-1	TRBJ2-7	-	TGTGCCACCGGGCGGGTCGAGCAGTACTTC	CATGRVEQYF
-	TRBV3-1	TRBJ2-1	-	TGTGCCAGCAGCCAATCTACTAGCAAGTTCTTC	CASSQSTSKFF
-	TRBV30	TRBJ2-7	-	TGTGCCTGGAGTCCCTCCCATGGCTCCTACGAGCAGTACTTC	CAWSPSHGSYEQYF
TRBD1	TRBV6-1	TRBJ1-5	many	TGTGCCAGCAGTAGCGGACAGGGAGGTTTTGGCAATCAGCCCCAGCATTTT	CASSSGQGGFGNQPQHF
TRBD2	TRBV7-9	TRBJ2-1	-	TGTGCCAGCAGCTCCGGACTAGCTCTCTACAATGAGCAGTTCTTC	CASSSGLALYNEQFF
-	TRBV20-1	TRBJ2-2	many	TGCAGTGCTAGAGATCCCATCAGGGCCGGGGAGCTGTTTTTT	CSARDPIRAGELFF
TRBD1	TRBV18	TRBJ1-1	few	TGTGCCAGCTCACCAAAGCAAAGGACAGGGGGCCTCAGGACTGAAGCTTTCTTT	CASSPKQRTGGLRTEAFF
TRBD2	TRBV6-1	TRBJ2-7	many	TGTGCCAGCAGTGTGTGGGAGGGGGAGCAGTACTTC	CASSVWEGEQYF
-	TRBV6-1	TRBJ1-5	-	TGTGCCAGCAGTGTATCAGCTAGCAATCAGCCCCAGCATTTT	CASSVSASNQPQHF
TRBD2	TRBV6-1	TRBJ2-7	many	TGTGCCAGCAGTCTTAGCGGGACCGGTTTTTTCGAGCAGTACTTC	CASSLSGTGFFEQYF
TRBD1	TRBV30	TRBJ2-7	many	TGTGCCTCGGGACAGGGAGGCGAGCAGTACTTC	CASGQGGEQYF